This TCR beta chain comes out of a study of identical twins. Findings of the study overall: Twin-shared out-of-frame alpha sequences were enriched for low generation probability.

Healthy Caucasians were all of the donors. This CDR3 is built from 12 residues. Trimming shortened V by 5 bases and J by 5 bases, and 12 bases separated the two germline ends. CDR1 and CDR2 (germline): DFQATT, SNEGSKA (reference sequence). Via MiXCR, TCRdb re-called the 5' RACE reads, giving one row per CDR3 protein. This table holds some 460,000 distinct CDR3 sequences, 13% to 15% found once. In regard to this clonotype: Its antigen is not known.

The same data also went into a second study, on yellow fever vaccine responses in identical twins.

The chain combines TRBV20-1 with TRBJ2-5, with D unclear. This clonotype originated in a woman aged 18-29 years in good health. Sequencing used CD4+ T cells sorted from blood. In nucleotides, the CDR3 is TGCAGTGCTTCCCAATTTGGGGAGACCCAGTACTTC. This codes for CSASQFGETQYF.